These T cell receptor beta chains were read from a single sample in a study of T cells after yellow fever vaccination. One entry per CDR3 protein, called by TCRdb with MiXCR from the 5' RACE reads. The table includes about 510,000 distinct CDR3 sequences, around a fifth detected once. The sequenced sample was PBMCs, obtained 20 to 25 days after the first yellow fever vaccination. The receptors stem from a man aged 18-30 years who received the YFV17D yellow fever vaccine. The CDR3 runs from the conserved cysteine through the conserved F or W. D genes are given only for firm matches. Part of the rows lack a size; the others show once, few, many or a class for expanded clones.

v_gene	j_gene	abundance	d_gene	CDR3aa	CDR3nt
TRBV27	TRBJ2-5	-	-	CASSPHYLTPETQYF	TGTGCCAGCAGTCCGCATTACCTGACACCGGAGACCCAGTACTTC
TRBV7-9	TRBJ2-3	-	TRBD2	CASSTRETSATDTQYF	TGTGCCAGCAGCACCCGGGAGACTAGCGCCACAGATACGCAGTATTTT
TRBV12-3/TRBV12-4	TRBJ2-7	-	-	CASSYRPNSEQYF	TGTGCCAGCAGTTACCGACCCAATTCGGAGCAGTACTTC
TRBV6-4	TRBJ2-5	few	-	CASSEGLQGTQYF	TGTGCCAGCAGTGAGGGACTACAGGGGACCCAGTACTTC
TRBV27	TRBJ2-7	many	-	CASSSRGGYYEQYF	TGTGCCAGCAGTTCCCGGGGAGGTTACTACGAGCAGTACTTC
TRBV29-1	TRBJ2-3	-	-	CSVEGRTDTQYF	TGCAGCGTTGAAGGACGCACAGATACGCAGTATTTT
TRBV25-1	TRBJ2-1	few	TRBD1	CASTRAGGYEQFF	TGTGCCAGCACGAGGGCAGGGGGCTATGAGCAGTTCTTC
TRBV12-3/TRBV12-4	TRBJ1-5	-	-	CASSLRAYNQPQHF	TGTGCCAGCAGTTTGAGGGCGTACAATCAGCCCCAGCATTTT
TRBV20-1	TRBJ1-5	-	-	CSASQVRRYSNQPQHF	TGCAGTGCTAGTCAGGTCCGGAGGTATAGCAATCAGCCCCAGCATTTT
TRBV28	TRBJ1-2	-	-	CASSFMAYGYTF	TGTGCCAGCAGTTTCATGGCCTATGGCTACACCTTC
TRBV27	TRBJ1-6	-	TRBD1	CASSVTGWDSPLHF	TGTGCCAGCAGTGTGACAGGGTGGGATTCACCCCTCCACTTT
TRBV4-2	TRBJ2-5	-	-	CASSQVPSSAETQYF	TGTGCCAGCAGCCAAGTTCCTAGCAGCGCGGAGACCCAGTACTTC
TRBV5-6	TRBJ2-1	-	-	CASSADRLFYNEQFF	TGTGCCAGCAGCGCGGACCGACTGTTCTACAATGAGCAGTTCTTC
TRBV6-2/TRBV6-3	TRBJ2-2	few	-	CASRGGELETGELFF	TGTGCCAGCAGAGGGGGAGAACTTGAAACCGGGGAGCTGTTTTTT
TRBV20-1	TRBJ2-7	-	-	CSAPGQSSYEQYF	TGCAGTGCCCCCGGACAGAGCTCCTACGAGCAGTACTTC
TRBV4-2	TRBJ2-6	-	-	CASSQQGGIPSGANVLTF	TGTGCCAGCAGCCAACAGGGGGGCATTCCCTCTGGGGCCAACGTCCTGACTTTC
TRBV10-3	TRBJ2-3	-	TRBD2	CAISDRGGTPSTDTQYF	TGTGCCATCAGTGACCGGGGGGGCACCCCCAGCACAGATACGCAGTATTTT
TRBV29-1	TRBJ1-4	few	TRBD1	CSVGNRGTEKLFF	TGCAGCGTTGGGAACAGGGGGACCGAAAAACTGTTTTTT
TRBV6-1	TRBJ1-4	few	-	CASSRTGGPNEKLFF	TGTGCCAGCAGTCGGACGGGAGGCCCTAATGAAAAACTGTTTTTT
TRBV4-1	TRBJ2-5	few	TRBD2	CASSQGSSGGQETQYF	TGCGCCAGCAGCCAAGGATCGTCGGGGGGGCAAGAGACCCAGTACTTC
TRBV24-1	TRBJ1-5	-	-	CATSDRQDSNQPQHF	TGTGCCACCAGTGATCGACAGGATAGCAATCAGCCCCAGCATTTT
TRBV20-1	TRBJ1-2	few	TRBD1	CSAGPGTGGGYTF	TGCAGTGCTGGGCCGGGGACAGGAGGTGGCTACACCTTC
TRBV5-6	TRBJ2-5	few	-	CASSLVSDPQYF	TGTGCCAGCAGCTTGGTTTCCGATCCCCAGTACTTC
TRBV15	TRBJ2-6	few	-	CATSRDFSGANVLTF	TGTGCCACCAGCAGAGATTTCTCTGGGGCCAACGTCCTGACTTTC
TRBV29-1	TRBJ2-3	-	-	CSVEEGVRHSSTDTQYF	TGCAGCGTTGAAGAGGGGGTGAGGCATTCTAGCACAGATACGCAGTATTTT
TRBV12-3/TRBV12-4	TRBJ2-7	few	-	CASSMDYWEQYF	TGTGCCAGCAGCATGGACTATTGGGAGCAGTACTTC
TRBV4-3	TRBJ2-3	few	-	CASSQAPGGRGNTDTQYF	TGCGCCAGCAGCCAAGCCCCGGGGGGCCGGGGAAACACAGATACGCAGTATTTT
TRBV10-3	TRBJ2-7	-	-	CATREGTDYEQYF	TGTGCCACCAGAGAGGGCACCGACTACGAGCAGTACTTC
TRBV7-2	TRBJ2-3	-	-	CASSLVVGAGDTQYF	TGTGCCAGCAGCTTAGTTGTCGGGGCGGGGGATACGCAGTATTTT
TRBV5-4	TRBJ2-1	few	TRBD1	CASGTAYNEQFF	TGTGCCAGCGGGACAGCCTACAATGAGCAGTTCTTC
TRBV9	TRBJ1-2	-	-	CASSGLNGYTF	TGTGCCAGCAGCGGGTTAAATGGCTACACCTTC
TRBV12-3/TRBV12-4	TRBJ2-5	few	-	CASSLRERQETQYF	TGTGCCAGCAGTTTAAGGGAGCGACAAGAGACCCAGTACTTC
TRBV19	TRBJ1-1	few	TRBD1	CASSMGQVNTEAFF	TGTGCCAGTAGTATGGGACAGGTAAACACTGAAGCTTTCTTT
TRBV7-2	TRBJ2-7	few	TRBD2	CASSYQWTGGGEQYF	TGTGCCAGCAGCTACCAATGGACCGGCGGGGGGGAGCAGTACTTC
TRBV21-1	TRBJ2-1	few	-	CASSKLGEQFF	TGTGCCAGCAGCAAATTAGGTGAGCAGTTCTTC
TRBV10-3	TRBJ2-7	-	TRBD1	CAISELPGDSSSYEQYF	TGTGCCATCAGTGAGCTACCTGGGGACAGTTCCTCCTACGAGCAGTACTTC
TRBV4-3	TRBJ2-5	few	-	CASSQAVGAREETQYF	TGCGCCAGCAGCCAAGCGGTAGGGGCTAGGGAAGAGACCCAGTACTTC
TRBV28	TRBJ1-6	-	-	CASSTTGYNSPLHF	TGTGCCAGCAGTACGACAGGCTATAATTCACCCCTCCACTTT
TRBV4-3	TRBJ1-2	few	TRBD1	CASSQPGTAQYGYTF	TGCGCCAGCAGCCAACCAGGGACAGCGCAATATGGCTACACCTTC
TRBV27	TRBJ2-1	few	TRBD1	CASSGSGQGYGEQFF	TGTGCCAGCAGTGGATCGGGACAGGGTTACGGTGAGCAGTTCTTC
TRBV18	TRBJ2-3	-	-	CASSPGDRAGRDTQYF	TGTGCCAGCTCACCGGGAGACAGGGCGGGGAGAGATACGCAGTATTTT
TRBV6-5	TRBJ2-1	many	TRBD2	CASSYYLGGGSYNEQFF	TGTGCCAGCAGTTACTATCTGGGCGGGGGTTCCTACAATGAGCAGTTCTTC
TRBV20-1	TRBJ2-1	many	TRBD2	CSAGDLTIAGLYNEQFF	TGCAGTGCTGGGGACTTGACTATAGCGGGGCTCTACAATGAGCAGTTCTTC
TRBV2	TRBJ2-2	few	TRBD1	CASRSDRTNTGELFF	TGTGCCAGCAGGTCGGACAGGACGAACACCGGGGAGCTGTTTTTT
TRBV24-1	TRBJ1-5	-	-	CATSAGGIGNQPQHF	TGTGCCACCAGTGCTGGGGGAATAGGCAATCAGCCCCAGCATTTT
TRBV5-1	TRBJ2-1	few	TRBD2	CASRGTSGPYNEQFF	TGCGCCAGCAGGGGGACTAGCGGCCCCTACAATGAGCAGTTCTTC
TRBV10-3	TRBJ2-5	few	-	CAISVERETQYF	TGTGCCATCAGTGTGGAGAGAGAGACCCAGTACTTC
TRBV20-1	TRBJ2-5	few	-	CSASGGGVIQETQYF	TGCAGTGCTAGTGGCGGCGGGGTCATCCAAGAGACCCAGTACTTC
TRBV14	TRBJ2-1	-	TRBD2	CASSQIGGTGRVNEQFF	TGTGCCAGCAGCCAAATCGGGGGGACGGGGCGCGTCAATGAGCAGTTCTTC
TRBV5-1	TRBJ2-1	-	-	CASSLEGHEQFF	TGCGCCAGCAGCTTAGAAGGACATGAGCAGTTCTTC